This T cell receptor beta chain was captured in a study of blood T cell repertoires in COVID-19. Study details: Material from acute and convalescent COVID-19 was sourced from the United States, Italy and Spain. T cells, B-cell-depleted T cells, or PBMCs provided the cDNA or gDNA that served as material.

Some clones are missing from TCRdb's copy, which holds only in-frame ones; the method was immunoSEQ multiplex PCR. The sample includes 250,000 to 350,000 clones, about four fifths of them seen just once. V lost 0 bases and J lost 3, with 12 bases in between. The CDR3 totals 15 residues. Germline V gene lookup returns CDR1 MDHEN and CDR2 SYDVKM. Seattle cases were enrolled at active infection and followed longitudinally. This clonotype originated in a human donor with COVID-19, enrolled during active disease. The donor label of this sample is uncertain. The chain combines TRBV28 with TRBJ2-7; the D is unclear. The sequencing sample was made of peripheral blood. CDR3 region: CASSLWSSRSYEQYF. Written as DNA, the CDR3 is TGTGCCAGCAGTTTATGGAGTAGTAGAAGCTACGAGCAGTACTTC.